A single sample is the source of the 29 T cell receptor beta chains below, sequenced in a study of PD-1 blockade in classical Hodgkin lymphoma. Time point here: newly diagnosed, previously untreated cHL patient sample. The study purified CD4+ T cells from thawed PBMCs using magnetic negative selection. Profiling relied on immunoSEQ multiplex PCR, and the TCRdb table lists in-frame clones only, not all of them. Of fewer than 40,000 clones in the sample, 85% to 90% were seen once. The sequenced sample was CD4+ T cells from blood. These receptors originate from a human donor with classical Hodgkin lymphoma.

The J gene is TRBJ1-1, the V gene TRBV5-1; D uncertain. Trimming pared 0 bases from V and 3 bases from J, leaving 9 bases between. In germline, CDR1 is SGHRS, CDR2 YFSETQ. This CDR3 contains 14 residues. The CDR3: CASSLEGRYTEAFF. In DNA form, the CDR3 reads TGCGCCAGCAGCTTGGAGGGCAGATACACTGAAGCTTTCTTT.

The CDR3 loop is CASSYTRGQGDYTF. In nucleotides, the CDR3 is TGTGCCAGCAGTTACACTAGGGGACAGGGGGACTACACCTTC. The J gene is TRBJ1-2, the V gene TRBV6-5; TRBD1 matches 11 bases. The CDR3 has 14 residues. Germline lookup yields CDR1 MNHEY and CDR2 SVGAGI. With 2 bases clipped from V and 10 bases from J, the junction kept 6 bases outside the gene matches.

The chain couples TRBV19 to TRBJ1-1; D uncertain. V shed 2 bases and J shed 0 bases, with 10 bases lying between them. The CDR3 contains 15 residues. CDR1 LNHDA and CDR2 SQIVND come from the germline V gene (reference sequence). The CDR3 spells CASSIPKRVNTEAFF. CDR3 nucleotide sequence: TGTGCCAGTAGTATACCCAAGCGAGTGAACACTGAAGCTTTCTTT.

CDR3 amino acids: CASSAGQGGGYGYTF. Written as DNA, the CDR3 is TGTGCCAGCAGCGCAGGGCAGGGTGGAGGCTATGGCTACACCTTC. The chain combines TRBV5-8 with TRBJ1-2, with a possible D match to TRBD1 (5 bases). The CDR3 loop spans 15 amino acids. Germline V CDR1 and CDR2: SGHTS, YDEGEE. V lost 4 bases to trimming and J lost 4 bases, with 17 bases between them.

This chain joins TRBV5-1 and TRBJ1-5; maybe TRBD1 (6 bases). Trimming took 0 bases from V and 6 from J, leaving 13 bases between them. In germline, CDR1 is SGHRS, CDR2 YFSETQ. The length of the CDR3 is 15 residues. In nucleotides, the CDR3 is TGCGCCAGCAGCTTGGGGGGGGGCGAATCTCAGCCCCAGCATTTT. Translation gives CASSLGGGESQPQHF.

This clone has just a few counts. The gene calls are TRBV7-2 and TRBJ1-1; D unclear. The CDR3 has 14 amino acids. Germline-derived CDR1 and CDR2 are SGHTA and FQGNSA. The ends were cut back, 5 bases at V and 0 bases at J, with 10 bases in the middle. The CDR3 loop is CASSGGPMNTEAFF. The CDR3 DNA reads TGTGCCAGCAGCGGTGGTCCTATGAACACTGAAGCTTTCTTT.

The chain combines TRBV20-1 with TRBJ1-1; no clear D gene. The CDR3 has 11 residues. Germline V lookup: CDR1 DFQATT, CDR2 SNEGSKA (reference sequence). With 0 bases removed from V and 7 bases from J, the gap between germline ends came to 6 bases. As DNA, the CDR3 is TGCAGTGCTAGAGAGGAGGTTGAAGCTTTCTTT. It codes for CSAREEVEAFF.

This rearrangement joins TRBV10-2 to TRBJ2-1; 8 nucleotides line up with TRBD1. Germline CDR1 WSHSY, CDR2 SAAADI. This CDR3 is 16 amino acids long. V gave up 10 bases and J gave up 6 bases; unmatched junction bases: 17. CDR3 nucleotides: TGCGCCACCAAGCGCCCCGGGACAGGATTATTCAATGAGCAGTTCTTC. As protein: CATKRPGTGLFNEQFF.

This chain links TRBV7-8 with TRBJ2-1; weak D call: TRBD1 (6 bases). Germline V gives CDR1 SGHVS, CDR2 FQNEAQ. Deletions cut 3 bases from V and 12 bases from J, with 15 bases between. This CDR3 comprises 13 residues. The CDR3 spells CASSLAQGLGQFF. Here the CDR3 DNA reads TGTGCCAGCAGCTTGGCACAGGGCTTGGGGCAGTTCTTC. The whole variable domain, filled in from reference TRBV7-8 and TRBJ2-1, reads GAGVSQSPRYKVAKRGQDVALRCDPISGHVSLFWYQQALGQGPEFLTYFQNEAQLDKSGLPSDRFFAERPEGSVSTLKIQRTQQEDSAVYLCASSLAQGLGQFFGPGTRLTVL.

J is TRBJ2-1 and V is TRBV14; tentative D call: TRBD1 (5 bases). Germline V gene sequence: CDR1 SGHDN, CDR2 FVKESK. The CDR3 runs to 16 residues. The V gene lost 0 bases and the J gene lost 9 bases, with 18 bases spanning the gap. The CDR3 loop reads CASSQDVGALWTEQFF. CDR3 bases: TGTGCCAGCAGCCAAGATGTTGGGGCCCTTTGGACTGAGCAGTTCTTC. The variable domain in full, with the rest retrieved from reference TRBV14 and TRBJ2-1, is EAGVTQFPSHSVIEKGQTVTLRCDPISGHDNLYWYRRVMGKEIKFLLHFVKESKQDESGMPNNRFLAERTGGTYSTLKVQPAELEDSGVYFCASSQDVGALWTEQFFGPGTRLTVL.

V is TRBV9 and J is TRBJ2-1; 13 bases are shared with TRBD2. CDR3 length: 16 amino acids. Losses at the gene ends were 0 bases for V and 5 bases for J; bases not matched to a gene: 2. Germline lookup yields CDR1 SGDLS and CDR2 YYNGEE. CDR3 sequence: CASSVVGTSGNNEQFF. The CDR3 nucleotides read TGTGCCAGCAGCGTAGTGGGGACTAGCGGGAACAATGAGCAGTTCTTC.

Here the CDR3 DNA reads TGTGCCAGCAGCCCCTACCCCCCGGGACAGGCAAACTACGAGCAGTACTTC. Amino acid sequence: CASSPYPPGQANYEQYF. The chain uses TRBV5-4 and TRBJ2-5; TRBD1 aligns across 8 bases. The DNA matches TRBJ2-7 better at its end, which makes the J call doubtful. Germline V CDR1 and CDR2: SGHNT, YYREEE (reference sequence). This CDR3 is built from 17 residues.

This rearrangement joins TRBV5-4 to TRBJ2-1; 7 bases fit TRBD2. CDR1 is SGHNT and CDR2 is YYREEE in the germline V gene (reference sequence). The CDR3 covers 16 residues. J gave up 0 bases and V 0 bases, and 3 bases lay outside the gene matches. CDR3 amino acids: CASSLGRGSSYNEQFF. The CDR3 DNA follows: TGTGCCAGCAGCTTGGGGCGGGGGAGCTCCTACAATGAGCAGTTCTTC.

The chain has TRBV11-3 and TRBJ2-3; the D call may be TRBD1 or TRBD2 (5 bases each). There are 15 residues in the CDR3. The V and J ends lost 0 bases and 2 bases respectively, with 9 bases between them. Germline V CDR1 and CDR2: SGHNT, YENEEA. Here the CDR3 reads CASSLDGGTTDTQYF. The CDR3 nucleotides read TGTGCCAGCAGCTTAGATGGGGGAACCACAGATACGCAGTATTTT.

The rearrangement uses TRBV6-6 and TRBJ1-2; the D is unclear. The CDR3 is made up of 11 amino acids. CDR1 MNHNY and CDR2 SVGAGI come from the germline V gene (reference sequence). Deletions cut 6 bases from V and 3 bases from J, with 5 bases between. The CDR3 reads CASRLDYGYTF. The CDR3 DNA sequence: TGTGCCAGCAGGCTCGACTATGGCTACACCTTC.

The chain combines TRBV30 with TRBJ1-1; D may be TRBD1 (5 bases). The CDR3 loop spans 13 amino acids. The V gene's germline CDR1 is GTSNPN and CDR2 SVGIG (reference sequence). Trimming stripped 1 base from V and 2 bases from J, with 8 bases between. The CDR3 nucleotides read TGTGCCTGGAGTGGGCGGGGCAACACTGAAGCTTTCTTT. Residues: CAWSGRGNTEAFF.

The CDR3: CSARDNYEQYF. The CDR3 nucleotides read TGCAGTGCTAGAGATAACTACGAGCAGTACTTC. The rearrangement joins TRBV20-1 to TRBJ2-7; unclear D gene. This CDR3 contains 11 residues. The germline CDR1 and CDR2 sequences are DFQATT and SNEGSKA (reference sequence). Trimming stripped 0 bases from V and 3 bases from J, with 3 bases between.

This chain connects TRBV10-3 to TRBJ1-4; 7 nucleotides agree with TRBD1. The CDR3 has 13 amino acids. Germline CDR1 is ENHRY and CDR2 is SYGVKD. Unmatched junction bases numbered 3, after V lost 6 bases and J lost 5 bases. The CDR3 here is CAIRGTANEKLFF. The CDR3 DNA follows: TGTGCCATCAGGGGGACAGCAAATGAAAAACTGTTTTTT.

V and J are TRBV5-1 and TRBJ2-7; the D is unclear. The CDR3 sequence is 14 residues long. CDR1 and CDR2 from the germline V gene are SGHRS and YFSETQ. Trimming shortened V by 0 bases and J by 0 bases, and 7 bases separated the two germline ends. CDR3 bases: TGCGCCAGCAGCTTGGCCGGCTCCTCCTACGAGCAGTACTTC. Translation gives CASSLAGSSYEQYF.

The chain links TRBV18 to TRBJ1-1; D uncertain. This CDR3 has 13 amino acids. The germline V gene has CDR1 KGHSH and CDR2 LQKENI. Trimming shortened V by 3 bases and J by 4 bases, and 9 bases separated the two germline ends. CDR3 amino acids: CASSPRRTTEAFF. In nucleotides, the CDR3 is TGTGCCAGCTCACCGCGTAGGACCACTGAAGCTTTCTTT. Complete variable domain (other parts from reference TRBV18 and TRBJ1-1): NAGVMQNPRHLVRRRGQEARLRCSPMKGHSHVYWYRQLPEEGLKFMVYLQKENIIDESGMPKERFSAEFPKEGPSILRIQQVVRGDSAAYFCASSPRRTTEAFFGQGTRLTVV.

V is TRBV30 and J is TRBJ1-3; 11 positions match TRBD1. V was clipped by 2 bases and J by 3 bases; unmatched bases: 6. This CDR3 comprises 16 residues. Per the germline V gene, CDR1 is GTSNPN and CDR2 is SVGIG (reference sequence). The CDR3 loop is CAWSFRTGGSGNTIYF. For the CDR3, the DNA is TGTGCCTGGAGTTTCCGGACAGGGGGCAGTGGAAACACCATATATTTT.

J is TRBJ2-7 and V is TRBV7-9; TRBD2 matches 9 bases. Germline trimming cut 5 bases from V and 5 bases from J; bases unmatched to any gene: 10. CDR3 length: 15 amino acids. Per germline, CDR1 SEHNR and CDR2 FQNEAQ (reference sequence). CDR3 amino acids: CASSRLAGESHEQYF. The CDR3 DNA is TGTGCCAGCAGCCGTTTAGCGGGGGAGTCTCACGAGCAGTACTTC.

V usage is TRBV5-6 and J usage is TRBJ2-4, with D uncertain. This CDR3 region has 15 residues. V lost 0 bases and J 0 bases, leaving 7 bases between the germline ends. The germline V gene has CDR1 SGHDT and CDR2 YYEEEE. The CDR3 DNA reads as TGTGCCAGCAGCTTGGTAGGGATAGCCAAAAACATTCAGTACTTC. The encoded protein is CASSLVGIAKNIQYF.

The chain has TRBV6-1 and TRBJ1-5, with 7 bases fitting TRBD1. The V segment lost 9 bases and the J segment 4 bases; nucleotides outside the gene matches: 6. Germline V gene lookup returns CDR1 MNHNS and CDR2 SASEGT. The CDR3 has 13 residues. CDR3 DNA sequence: TGTGCCAGTTACGAACAGGGGAATCAGCCCCAGCATTTT. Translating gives CASYEQGNQPQHF.

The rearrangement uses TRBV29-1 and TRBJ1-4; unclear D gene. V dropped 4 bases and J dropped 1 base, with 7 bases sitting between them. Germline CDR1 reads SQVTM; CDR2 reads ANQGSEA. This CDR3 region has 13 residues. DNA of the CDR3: TGCAGCGTTGGCTACAGAACTAATGAAAAACTGTTTTTT. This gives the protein CSVGYRTNEKLFF.

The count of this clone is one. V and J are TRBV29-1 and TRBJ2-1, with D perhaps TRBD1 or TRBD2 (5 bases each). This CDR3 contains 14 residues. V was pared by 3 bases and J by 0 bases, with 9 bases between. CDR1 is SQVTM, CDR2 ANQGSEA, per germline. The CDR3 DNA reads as TGCAGCGTTGACAGGGAGAGCTCCTACAATGAGCAGTTCTTC. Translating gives CSVDRESSYNEQFF.

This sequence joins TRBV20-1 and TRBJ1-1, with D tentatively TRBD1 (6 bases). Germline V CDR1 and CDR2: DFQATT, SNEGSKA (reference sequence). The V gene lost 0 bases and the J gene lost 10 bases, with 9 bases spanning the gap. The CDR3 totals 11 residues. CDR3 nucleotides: TGCAGTGCTAGAGACAGGGGAGGAGCTTTCTTT. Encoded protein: CSARDRGGAFF.

The CDR3 sequence: CASRRFPGQSSYEQYF. CDR3 coding DNA: TGTGCCAGCAGAAGATTCCCGGGACAGAGCTCCTACGAGCAGTACTTC. The V gene is TRBV2, the J gene TRBJ2-7; 7 nucleotides match TRBD1. The CDR3 is made up of 16 amino acids. Trimming removed 6 bases from V and 0 bases from J; junction bases left unmatched: 11. CDR1 is SNHLY and CDR2 is FYNNEI in the germline V gene.

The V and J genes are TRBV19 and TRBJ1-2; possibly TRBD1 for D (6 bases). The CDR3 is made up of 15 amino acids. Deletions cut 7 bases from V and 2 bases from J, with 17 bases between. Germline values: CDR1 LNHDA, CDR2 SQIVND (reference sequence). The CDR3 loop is CASMGGQVPNYGYTF. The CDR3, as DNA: TGTGCCAGTATGGGGGGGCAGGTTCCGAACTATGGCTACACCTTC.